This entry features one T cell receptor beta chain sequence. Its antigen is unknown. This specimen comes from a study of response to subunit inactivated influenza vaccine. Study conclusions and caveats: There was a suggestion from the authors that each seasonal influenza vaccination recruits few new T cells.

Via MiXCR, TCRdb re-called the RT-PCR reads, giving one row per CDR3 protein. The table has more than 600,000 distinct CDR3 sequences, about 18% seen once; the top ten hold 9.5% to 13%. Germline trimming cut 5 bases from V and 6 bases from J; bases unmatched to any gene: 7. The CDR3 loop spans 16 amino acids. Germline values: CDR1 SGHKS, CDR2 YYEKEE (reference sequence). This receptor was identified in a man between 45 and 60 years old who received an inactivated influenza vaccine. Here the sequenced sample was PBMCs from blood, taken 4 to 6 days after vaccination. This chain links TRBV5-5 with TRBJ2-3, with 15 bases matching TRBD2. In DNA, the CDR3 is TGTGCCAGCAGAGGGACTAGCGGGGGGCCGGGGGATACGCAGTATTTT. The encoded protein is CASRGTSGGPGDTQYF.